A single sample is the source of the 9 T cell receptor beta chains below, sequenced in a study of spatial heterogeneity in lung cancer. TCRdb processed the 5' RACE reads anew with MiXCR; each CDR3 protein has one entry. The table includes roughly 79,000 distinct CDR3 sequences, around 7.8% detected once. Documented time point: sample taken at primary tumor resection. The sample was PBMCs, taken at surgery. The receptors shown here come from a male donor with early-stage non-small cell lung cancer.

The table lists this clonotype with many counts. The J gene is TRBJ2-3, the V gene TRBV12-3 or TRBV12-4; D remains unclear. V lost 0 bases and J 6 bases, leaving 4 bases between the germline ends. The CDR3 covers 12 residues. CDR3 sequence (DNA): TGTGCCAGCAGTTTAGCGTGGGATACGCAGTATTTT. It translates to CASSLAWDTQYF.

The rearrangement joins TRBV19 to TRBJ1-2; D unresolved. The CDR3 has 13 amino acids. Germline loops: CDR1 LNHDA, CDR2 SQIVND (reference sequence). With 3 bases removed from V and 4 bases from J, the gap between germline ends came to 9 bases. CDR3 nucleotides: TGTGCCAGTAGTATCGAGATAGCCTATGGCTACACCTTC. As protein: CASSIEIAYGYTF. Full variable domain (outside the CDR3, taken from reference TRBV19 and TRBJ1-2): DGGITQSPKYLFRKEGQNVTLSCEQNLNHDAMYWYRQDPGQGLRLIYYSQIVNDFQKGDIAEGYSVSREKKESFPLTVTSAQKNPTAFYLCASSIEIAYGYTFGSGTRLTVV.

This clonotype was observed a few times. As DNA, the CDR3 is TGTGCCTGGGGCACAGGGGGAAACACTGAAGCTTTCTTT. Protein product: CAWGTGGNTEAFF. The chain has TRBV30 and TRBJ1-1; 8 bases agree with TRBD1. J gave up 2 bases and V 5 bases, and 4 bases lay outside the gene matches. This CDR3 contains 13 residues. From germline, CDR1 is GTSNPN and CDR2 SVGIG (reference sequence).

The chain joins TRBV30 to TRBJ1-4, with 10 bases that match TRBD1. CDR3 length: 13 amino acids. Trimming at V came to 3 bases and at J to 8 bases, leaving 3 bases not matched to a gene. The germline V gene encodes CDR1 GTSNPN and CDR2 SVGIG (reference sequence). The CDR3: CAWRDRGLEKLFF. DNA for the CDR3: TGTGCCTGGAGAGACAGGGGGCTGGAAAAACTGTTTTTT.

This clonotype was observed at least ten times. J is TRBJ2-7 and V is TRBV7-9; 14 bases match TRBD2. CDR3 length: 14 amino acids. The junction had 6 bases not matched to a gene; V was cut back by 5 bases and J by 9 bases. The V gene's germline CDR1 is SEHNR and CDR2 FQNEAQ (reference sequence). The CDR3 bases are TGTGCCAGCAGCCTGGGACTAGCGGGAGACCGGCAGTACTTC. Its protein is CASSLGLAGDRQYF.

This clonotype was observed at least ten times. This chain connects TRBV29-1 to TRBJ1-1; D uncertain. This CDR3 has 10 residues. V was clipped by 6 bases and J by 10 bases, with 12 bases between them. Germline loops: CDR1 SQVTM, CDR2 ANQGSEA. This CDR3 reads CSVHQRVAFF. CDR3 DNA sequence: TGCAGCGTCCACCAGAGGGTAGCTTTCTTT.

The chain couples TRBV19 to TRBJ2-7, with 9 positions matching TRBD1. There are 15 residues in the CDR3. CDR1 LNHDA and CDR2 SQIVND come from the germline V gene (reference sequence). V lost 5 bases to trimming and J lost 3 bases; unmatched junction nucleotides: 8. CDR3 loop: CASSPRQGGSYEQYF. The CDR3 nucleotides read TGTGCCAGTAGTCCACGACAGGGGGGTAGCTACGAGCAGTACTTC.

This chain connects TRBV4-3 to TRBJ2-1, with D maybe TRBD1 (5 bases). Trimming stripped 1 base from V and 8 bases from J, with 12 bases between. In germline, CDR1 is LGHNA, CDR2 YSLEER. This CDR3 is built from 14 residues. The CDR3 DNA reads TGCGCCAGCAGCCAAGTTCTAGGGGCCTATGAGCAGTTCTTC. This sequence encodes CASSQVLGAYEQFF.

This clonotype was seen only a few times. The V gene is TRBV7-2, the J gene TRBJ2-1; D remains ambiguous. This CDR3 is built from 14 residues. Germline V gives CDR1 SGHTA, CDR2 FQGNSA. V was pared by 5 bases and J by 3 bases, with 11 bases between. The CDR3 DNA reads as TGTGCCAGCAGCCTCGTAGGTTACTACAATGAGCAGTTCTTC. Its translation: CASSLVGYYNEQFF.